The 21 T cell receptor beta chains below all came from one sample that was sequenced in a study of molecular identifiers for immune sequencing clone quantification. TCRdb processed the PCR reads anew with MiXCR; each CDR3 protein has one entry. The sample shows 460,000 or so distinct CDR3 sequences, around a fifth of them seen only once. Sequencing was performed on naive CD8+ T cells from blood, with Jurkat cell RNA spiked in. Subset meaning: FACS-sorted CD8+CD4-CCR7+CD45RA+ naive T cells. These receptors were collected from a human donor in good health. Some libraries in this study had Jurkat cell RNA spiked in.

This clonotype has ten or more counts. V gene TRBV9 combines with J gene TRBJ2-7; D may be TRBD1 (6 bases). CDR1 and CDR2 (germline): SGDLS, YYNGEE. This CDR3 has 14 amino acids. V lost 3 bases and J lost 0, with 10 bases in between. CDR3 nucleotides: TGTGCCAGCAGCGCCGCGGACAGCTCCTACGAGCAGTACTTC. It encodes CASSAADSSYEQYF. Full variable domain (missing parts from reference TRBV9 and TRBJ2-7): DSGVTQTPKHLITATGQRVTLRCSPRSGDLSVYWYQQSLDQGLQFLIQYYNGEERAKGNILERFSAQQFPDLHSELNLSSLELGDSALYFCASSAADSSYEQYFGPGTRLTVT.

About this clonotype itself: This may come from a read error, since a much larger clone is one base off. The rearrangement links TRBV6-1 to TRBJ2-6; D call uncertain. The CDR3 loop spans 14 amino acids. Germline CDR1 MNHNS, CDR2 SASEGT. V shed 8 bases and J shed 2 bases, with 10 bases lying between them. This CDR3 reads CASRTTAGANVLTF. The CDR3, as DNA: TGTGCCAGCCGGACGACGGCTGGGGCCAACGTCCTGACTTTC.

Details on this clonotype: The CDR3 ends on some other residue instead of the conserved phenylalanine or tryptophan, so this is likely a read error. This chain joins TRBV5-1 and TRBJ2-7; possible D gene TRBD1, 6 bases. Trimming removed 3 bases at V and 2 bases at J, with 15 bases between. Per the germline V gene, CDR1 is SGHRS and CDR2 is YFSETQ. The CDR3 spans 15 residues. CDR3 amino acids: CASSSRQVFPYEQYL. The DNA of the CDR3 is TGCGCCAGCAGCTCCAGACAGGTGTTCCCCTACGAGCAGTACTTA.

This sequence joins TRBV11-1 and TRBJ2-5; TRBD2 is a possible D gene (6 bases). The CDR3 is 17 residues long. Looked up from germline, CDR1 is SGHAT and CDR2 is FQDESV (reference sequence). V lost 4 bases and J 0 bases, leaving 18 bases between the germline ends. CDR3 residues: CASSSQMVLADQETQYF. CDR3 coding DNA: TGTGCCAGCAGCTCACAAATGGTGTTAGCGGACCAAGAGACCCAGTACTTC.

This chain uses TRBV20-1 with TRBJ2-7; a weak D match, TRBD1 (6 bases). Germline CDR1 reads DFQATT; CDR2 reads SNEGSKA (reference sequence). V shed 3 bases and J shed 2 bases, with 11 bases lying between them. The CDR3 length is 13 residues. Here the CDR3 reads CSASPDRPYEQYF. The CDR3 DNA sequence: TGCAGTGCTAGTCCGGACAGACCCTACGAGCAGTACTTC.

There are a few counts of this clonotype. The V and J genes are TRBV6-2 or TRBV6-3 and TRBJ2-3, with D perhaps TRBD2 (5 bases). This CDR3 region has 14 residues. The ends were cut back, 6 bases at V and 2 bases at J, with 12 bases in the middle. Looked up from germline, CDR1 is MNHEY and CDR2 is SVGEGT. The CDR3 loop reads CASSRLKLTDTQYF. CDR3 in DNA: TGTGCCAGCAGCCGACTAAAGCTCACAGATACGCAGTATTTT.

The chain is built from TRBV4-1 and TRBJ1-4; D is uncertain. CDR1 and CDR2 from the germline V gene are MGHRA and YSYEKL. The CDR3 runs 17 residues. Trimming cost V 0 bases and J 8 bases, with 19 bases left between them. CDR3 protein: CASSQEGNAAPREKLFF. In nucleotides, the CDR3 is TGCGCCAGCAGCCAAGAAGGTAATGCGGCGCCTAGGGAAAAACTGTTTTTT.

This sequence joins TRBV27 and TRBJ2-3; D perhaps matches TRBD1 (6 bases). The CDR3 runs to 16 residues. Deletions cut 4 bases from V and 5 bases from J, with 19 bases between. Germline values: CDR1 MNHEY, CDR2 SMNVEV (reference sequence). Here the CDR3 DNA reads TGTGCCAGCAGTTCTCCCGGGGCAGGGGAAGGAGATACGCAGTATTTT. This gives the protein CASSSPGAGEGDTQYF.

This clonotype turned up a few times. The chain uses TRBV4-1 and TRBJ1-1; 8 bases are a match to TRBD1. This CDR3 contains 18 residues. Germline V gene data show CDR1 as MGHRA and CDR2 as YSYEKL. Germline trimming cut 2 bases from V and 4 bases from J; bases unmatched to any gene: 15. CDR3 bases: TGCGCCAGCAGCCAACTTGGGTCAGGGGGCCGCTTGGGCACTGAAGCTTTCTTT. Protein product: CASSQLGSGGRLGTEAFF.

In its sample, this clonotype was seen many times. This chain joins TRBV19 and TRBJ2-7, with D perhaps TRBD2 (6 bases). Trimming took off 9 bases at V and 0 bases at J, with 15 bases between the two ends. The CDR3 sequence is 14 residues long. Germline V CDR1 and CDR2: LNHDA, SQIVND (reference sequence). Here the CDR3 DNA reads TGTGCCAGCAGTTTGGGGGGTATCTCCTACGAGCAGTACTTC. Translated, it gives CASSLGGISYEQYF.

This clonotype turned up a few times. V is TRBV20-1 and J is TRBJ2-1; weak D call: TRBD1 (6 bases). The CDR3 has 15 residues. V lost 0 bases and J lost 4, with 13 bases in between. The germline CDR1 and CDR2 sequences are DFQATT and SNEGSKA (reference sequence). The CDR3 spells CSARDLPGAYNEQFF. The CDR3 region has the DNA TGCAGTGCTAGAGATCTCCCAGGGGCTTACAATGAGCAGTTCTTC.

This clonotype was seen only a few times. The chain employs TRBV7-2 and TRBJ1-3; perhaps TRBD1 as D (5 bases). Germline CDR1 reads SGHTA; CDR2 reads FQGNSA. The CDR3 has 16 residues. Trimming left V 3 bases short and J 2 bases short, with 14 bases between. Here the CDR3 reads CASSFTAGGAGNTIYF. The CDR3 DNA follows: TGTGCCAGCAGCTTCACCGCCGGGGGGGCTGGAAACACCATATATTTT.

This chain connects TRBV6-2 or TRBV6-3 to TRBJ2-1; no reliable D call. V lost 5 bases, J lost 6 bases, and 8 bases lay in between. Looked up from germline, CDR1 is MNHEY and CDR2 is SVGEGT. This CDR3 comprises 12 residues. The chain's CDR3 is CASSPSVNEQFF. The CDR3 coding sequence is TGTGCCAGCAGTCCCTCAGTCAATGAGCAGTTCTTC.

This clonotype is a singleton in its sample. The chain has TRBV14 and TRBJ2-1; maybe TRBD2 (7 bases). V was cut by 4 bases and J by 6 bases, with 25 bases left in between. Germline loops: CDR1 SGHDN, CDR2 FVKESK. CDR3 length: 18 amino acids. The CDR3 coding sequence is TGTGCCAGCAGCCCTAAGAGGGGGGGGGCCAGGAACTTCAATGAGCAGTTCTTC. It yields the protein CASSPKRGGARNFNEQFF.

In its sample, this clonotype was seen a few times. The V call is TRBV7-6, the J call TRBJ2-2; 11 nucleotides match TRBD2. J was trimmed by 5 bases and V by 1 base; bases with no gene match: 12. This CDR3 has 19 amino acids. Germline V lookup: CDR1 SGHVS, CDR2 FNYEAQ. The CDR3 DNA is TGTGCCAGCAGCTTAGGAGGCCAGACTAGCGGGGTATTTACCGGGGAGCTGTTTTTT. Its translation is CASSLGGQTSGVFTGELFF.

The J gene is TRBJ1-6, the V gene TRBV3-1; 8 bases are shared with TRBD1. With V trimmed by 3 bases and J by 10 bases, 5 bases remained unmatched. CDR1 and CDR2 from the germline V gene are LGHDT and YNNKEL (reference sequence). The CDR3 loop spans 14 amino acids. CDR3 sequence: CASSQDREVSPLHF. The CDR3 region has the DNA TGTGCCAGCAGCCAGGACAGGGAAGTGTCACCCCTCCACTTT.

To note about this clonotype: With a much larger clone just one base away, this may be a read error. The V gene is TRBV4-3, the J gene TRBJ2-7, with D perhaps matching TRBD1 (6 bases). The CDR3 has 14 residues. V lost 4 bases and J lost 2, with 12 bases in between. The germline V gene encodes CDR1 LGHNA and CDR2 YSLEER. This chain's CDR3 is CASSPAWTAYEQYF. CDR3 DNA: TGCGCCAGCAGCCCAGCCTGGACAGCCTACGAGCAGTACTTC.

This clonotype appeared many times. CDR3 bases: TGTGCCAGCAGCCAAGGCCCGGGCCCCTCCTACGAGCAGTACTTC. It translates to CASSQGPGPSYEQYF. The chain has TRBV14 and TRBJ2-7, with D hard to call. Trimming left V 1 base short and J 0 bases short, with 10 bases between. Germline CDR1 and CDR2: SGHDN and FVKESK. This CDR3 is built from 15 residues. Drawing the rest from reference TRBV14 and TRBJ2-7, the complete variable domain is EAGVTQFPSHSVIEKGQTVTLRCDPISGHDNLYWYRRVMGKEIKFLLHFVKESKQDESGMPNNRFLAERTGGTYSTLKVQPAELEDSGVYFCASSQGPGPSYEQYFGPGTRLTVT.

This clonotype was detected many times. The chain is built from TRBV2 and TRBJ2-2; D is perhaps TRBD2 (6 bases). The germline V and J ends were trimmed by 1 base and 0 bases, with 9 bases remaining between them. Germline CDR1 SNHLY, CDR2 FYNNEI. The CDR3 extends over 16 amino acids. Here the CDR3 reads CASSEVSGSNTGELFF. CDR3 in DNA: TGTGCCAGCAGTGAAGTTAGCGGCTCGAACACCGGGGAGCTGTTTTTT.

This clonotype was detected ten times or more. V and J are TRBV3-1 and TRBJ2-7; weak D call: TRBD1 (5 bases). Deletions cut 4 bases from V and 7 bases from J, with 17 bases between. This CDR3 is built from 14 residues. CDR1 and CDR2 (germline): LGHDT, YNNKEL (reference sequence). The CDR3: CASSPGQSPTEQYF. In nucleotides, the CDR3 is TGTGCCAGCAGCCCAGGACAATCTCCCACTGAGCAGTACTTC.

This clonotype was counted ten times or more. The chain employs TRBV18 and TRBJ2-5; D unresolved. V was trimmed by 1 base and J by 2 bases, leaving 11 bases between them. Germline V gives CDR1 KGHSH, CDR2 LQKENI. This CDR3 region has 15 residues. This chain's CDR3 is CASSPLDTGQETQYF. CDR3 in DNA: TGTGCCAGCTCACCACTAGACACTGGTCAAGAGACCCAGTACTTC.